This T cell receptor beta chain emerged from a study of cytomegalovirus exposure and HLA in healthy donors. Overall study findings and caveats: Several top significant clusters appeared, in a later analysis, to be linked to common viral pathogens.

This PCR relied on a set of 60 Vbeta primers and 13 Jbeta primers. Produced via immunoSEQ multiplex PCR; TCRdb's table is partial and in-frame only. The sample is made up of 65,000 to 85,000 clones, and the top ten hold roughly 2.4% of it. Regarding this clone: Its cognate antigen is unknown.

The sequencing sample was made of PBMCs. The clonotype originates from a female donor in good health and CMV-seropositive.

The CDR3 loop is CASSFQESEKLFF. Here the CDR3 DNA reads TGTGCCAGCAGCTTCCAGGAATCTGAAAAACTGTTTTTT. The V gene is TRBV7-9, the J gene TRBJ1-4; D call uncertain. The germline V gene encodes CDR1 SEHNR and CDR2 FQNEAQ (reference sequence). The ends were cut back, 3 bases at V and 7 bases at J, with 9 bases in the middle. The CDR3 consists of 13 residues.